This TCR beta chain derives from a study of T cell changes during pregnancy in multiple sclerosis. Germline-derived CDR1 and CDR2 are LNHDA and SQIVND (reference sequence). The CDR3 length is 13 residues. Trimming took 10 bases from V and 2 from J, leaving 14 bases between them. Repertoires were generated with immunoSEQ multiplex PCR, while TCRdb's copy carries only in-frame clones and drops some. The table lists approximately 59,000 clones, 93% of them singletons. Sequenced material: CD4+ T cells from peripheral blood mononuclear cells, taken before pregnancy. This receptor was obtained from a female donor with multiple sclerosis, enrolled in a pregnancy study. V gene TRBV19 combines with J gene TRBJ1-1; TRBD1 might be the D (5 bases). CDR3 DNA sequence: TGTGCCACCGGGACCGGGAGAAACACTGAAGCTTTCTTT. This sequence encodes CATGTGRNTEAFF.